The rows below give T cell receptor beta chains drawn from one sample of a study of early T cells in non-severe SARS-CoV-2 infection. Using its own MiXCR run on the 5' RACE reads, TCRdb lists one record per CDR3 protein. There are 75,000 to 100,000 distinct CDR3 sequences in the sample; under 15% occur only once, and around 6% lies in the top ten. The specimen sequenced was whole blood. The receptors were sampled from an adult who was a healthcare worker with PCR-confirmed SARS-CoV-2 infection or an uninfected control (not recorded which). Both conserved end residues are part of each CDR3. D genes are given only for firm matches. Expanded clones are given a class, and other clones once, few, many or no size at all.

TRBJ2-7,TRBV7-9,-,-,CASSLVPDYEQYF,TGTGCCAGCAGCTTAGTCCCAGATTACGAGCAGTACTTC
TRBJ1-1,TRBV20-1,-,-,CSAIDRGALNTEAFF,TGCAGTGCTATTGATCGGGGGGCGCTGAACACTGAAGCTTTCTTT
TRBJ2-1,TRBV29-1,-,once,CSFVGTAEQFF,TGCAGCTTTGTAGGTACGGCTGAGCAGTTCTTC
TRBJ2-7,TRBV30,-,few,CAWSLYYEQYF,TGTGCCTGGAGCCTTTACTACGAGCAGTACTTC
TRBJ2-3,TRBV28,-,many,CASSSMGSSTDTQYF,TGTGCCAGCAGTTCTATGGGTTCTAGCACAGATACGCAGTATTTT
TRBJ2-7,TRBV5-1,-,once,CASSLDFGEQYF,TGCGCCAGCAGCTTGGACTTCGGCGAGCAGTACTTC
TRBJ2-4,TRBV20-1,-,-,CSAGDPQAKNIQYF,TGCAGTGCTGGAGACCCCCAAGCCAAAAACATTCAGTACTTC
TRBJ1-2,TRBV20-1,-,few,CSASAGYYGYTF,TGCAGTGCTAGTGCGGGATACTATGGCTACACCTTC
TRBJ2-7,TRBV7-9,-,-,CASSLAGRGGWYEQYF,TGTGCCAGCAGCTTAGCAGGCAGGGGCGGGTGGTACGAGCAGTACTTC
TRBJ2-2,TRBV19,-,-,CASRSAGSTGELFF,TGTGCCAGTAGATCGGCGGGATCCACCGGGGAGCTGTTTTTT
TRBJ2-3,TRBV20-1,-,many,CSAPFSAGGDTQYF,TGCAGTGCTCCCTTCTCAGCGGGCGGAGATACGCAGTATTTT
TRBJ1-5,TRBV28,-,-,CASRPYSNQPQHF,TGTGCCAGCAGGCCGTATAGCAATCAGCCCCAGCATTTT
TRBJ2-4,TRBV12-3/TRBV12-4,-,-,CASSPFVGEGAKNIQYF,TGTGCCAGCAGCCCCTTTGTGGGCGAGGGGGCCAAAAACATTCAGTACTTC
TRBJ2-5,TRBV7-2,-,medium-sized,CASSLAGETQYF,TGTGCCAGCAGCTTAGCGGGAGAGACCCAGTACTTC
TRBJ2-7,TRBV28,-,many,CASSNHLGEQYF,TGTGCCAGCAGTAATCATCTCGGGGAGCAGTACTTC
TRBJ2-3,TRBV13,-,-,CASSLDWGRLGTDTQYF,TGTGCCAGCAGCTTAGATTGGGGCCGATTGGGCACAGATACGCAGTATTTT
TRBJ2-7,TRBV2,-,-,CASRTIAHYEQYF,TGTGCCAGCAGGACTATCGCTCACTACGAGCAGTACTTC
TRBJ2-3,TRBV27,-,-,CASSLSWAPREDTQYF,TGTGCCAGCAGTTTATCGTGGGCCCCCCGAGAGGATACGCAGTATTTT
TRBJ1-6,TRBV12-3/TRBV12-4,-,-,CASRADGLNSPLHF,TGTGCCAGCAGAGCGGACGGGTTAAATTCACCCCTCCACTTT
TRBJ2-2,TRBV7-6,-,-,CASSLDGRPGPGSCFF,-
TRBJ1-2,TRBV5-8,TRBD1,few,CASSLTGQGYGYTF,TGTGCCAGCAGCTTGACGGGACAGGGGTATGGCTACACCTTC
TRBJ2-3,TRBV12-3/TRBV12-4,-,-,CASGLRYYTDTQYF,TGTGCCTCCGGGCTTCGATACTACACAGATACGCAGTATTTT
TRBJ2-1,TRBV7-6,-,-,CASSYRDEQFF,TGTGCCAGCAGCTACCGGGATGAGCAGTTCTTC
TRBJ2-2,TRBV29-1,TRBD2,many,CSVRTSGTGELFF,TGCAGCGTTAGGACTAGCGGCACCGGGGAGCTGTTTTTT
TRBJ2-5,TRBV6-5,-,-,CASSYGGTQYF,TGTGCCAGCAGTTACGGAGGGACCCAGTACTTC
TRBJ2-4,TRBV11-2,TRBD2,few,CASSESSGIPKNIQYF,TGTGCCAGCAGCGAGAGTAGCGGGATACCCAAAAACATTCAGTACTTC
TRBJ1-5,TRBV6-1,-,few,CASSVEYSNQPQHF,TGTGCCAGCAGTGTGGAATATAGCAATCAGCCCCAGCATTTT
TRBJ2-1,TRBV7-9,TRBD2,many,CASSSPGLANYEQFF,TGTGCCAGCAGCTCTCCGGGACTAGCGAACTATGAGCAGTTCTTC
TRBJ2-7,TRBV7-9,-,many,CASSLGRDEQYF,TGTGCCAGCAGCTTAGGCAGGGACGAGCAGTACTTC
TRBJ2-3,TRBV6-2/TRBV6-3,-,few,CATSLTDTQYF,TGTGCCACCTCACTCACAGATACGCAGTATTTT
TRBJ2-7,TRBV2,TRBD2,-,CASSGFVPGLSYEQYF,TGTGCCAGCAGTGGATTCGTCCCGGGACTATCCTACGAGCAGTACTTC
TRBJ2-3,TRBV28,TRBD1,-,CASNIPPGQGDTDTQYF,TGTGCCAGCAATATACCTCCGGGACAGGGGGACACAGATACGCAGTATTTT
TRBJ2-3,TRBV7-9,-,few,CASSLGDGVSTDTQYF,TGTGCCAGCAGCTTGGGGGACGGAGTCAGCACAGATACGCAGTATTTT
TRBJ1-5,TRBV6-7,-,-,CASRPYQPQHF,TGTGCCAGCAGACCATATCAGCCCCAGCATTTT
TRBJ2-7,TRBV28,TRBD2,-,CASSLRLAGIYEQYF,TGTGCCAGCAGTCTTCGACTAGCGGGGATCTACGAGCAGTACTTC
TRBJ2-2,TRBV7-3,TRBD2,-,CASSSDQGGRELFF,TGTGCCAGCAGCTCGGACCAGGGAGGGCGGGAGCTGTTTTTT
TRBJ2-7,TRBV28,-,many,CASGVQGSYEQYF,TGTGCCAGCGGGGTGCAGGGGTCCTACGAGCAGTACTTC
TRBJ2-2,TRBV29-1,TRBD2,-,CSGSGRDTGELFF,TGCAGTGGTAGCGGGAGGGACACCGGGGAGCTGTTTTTT
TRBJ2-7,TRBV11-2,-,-,CASSSGQFSGGEQYF,TGTGCCAGCAGCTCTGGACAGTTCTCCGGGGGCGAGCAGTACTTC
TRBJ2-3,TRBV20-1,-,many,CSVGGRFTDTQYF,TGCAGTGTGGGGGGTCGGTTCACAGATACGCAGTATTTT
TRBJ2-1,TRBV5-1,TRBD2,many,CASRPLAGGGNEQFF,TGCGCCAGCAGGCCACTAGCGGGAGGGGGCAATGAGCAGTTCTTC
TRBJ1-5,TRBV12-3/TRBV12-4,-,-,CASSLGAVGNQPQHF,TGTGCCAGCAGTTTGGGGGCGGTGGGCAATCAGCCCCAGCATTTT
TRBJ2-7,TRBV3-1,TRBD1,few,CASGQGYEQYF,TGTGCCAGCGGACAGGGGTACGAGCAGTACTTC
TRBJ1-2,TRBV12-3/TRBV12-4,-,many,CASSSYEGRFYGYTF,TGTGCCAGCAGTTCCTACGAGGGGCGTTTCTATGGCTACACCTTC
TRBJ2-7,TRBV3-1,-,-,CASSPRAGPYEQYF,TGTGCCAGCAGCCCTCGGGCGGGGCCTTACGAGCAGTACTTC
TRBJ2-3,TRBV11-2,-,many,CASSYTRGPDTQYF,TGTGCCAGCAGCTACACCAGAGGGCCAGATACGCAGTATTTT
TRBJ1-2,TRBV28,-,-,CASSPRPNGYTF,TGTGCCAGCAGCCCCCGACCCAATGGCTACACCTTC
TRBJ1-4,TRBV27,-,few,CASSLISGRELFF,TGTGCCAGCAGTTTAATCTCAGGGAGGGAACTGTTTTTT
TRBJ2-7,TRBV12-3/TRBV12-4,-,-,CASRLQNKQYF,TGTGCCAGCAGGCTCCAGAATAAGCAGTACTTC
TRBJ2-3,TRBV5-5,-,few,CASSFPRRDTQYF,TGTGCCAGCAGCTTCCCAAGACGCGATACGCAGTATTTT
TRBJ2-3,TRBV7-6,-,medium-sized,CASSSLPRWNTDTQYF,TGTGCCAGCAGCTCACTCCCCCGTTGGAATACAGATACGCAGTATTTT
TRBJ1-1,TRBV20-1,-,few,CSAREGEAFF,TGCAGTGCTAGAGAGGGCGAAGCTTTCTTT